The 5 T cell receptor beta chains reported below all come from one sample, sequenced in a study of lymphopenia after photon versus proton radiotherapy. TCRdb's table, derived via immunoSEQ multiplex PCR, lists solely in-frame clones and lacks some. The repertoire includes tens of thousands of clones, approximately 92% of them detected once, and about a sixth sits in the top ten. Sequencing was performed on peripheral blood, taken from a patient treated with photon-based radiotherapy. The source of these receptors is a woman aged 40 to 50 with cholangiocarcinoma.

The count of this clone is one. This rearrangement joins TRBV9 to TRBJ1-5; TRBD1 is a possible D gene (5 bases). V gave up 0 bases and J gave up 4 bases, with 14 bases separating them. This CDR3 has 16 amino acids. The germline CDR1 and CDR2 sequences are SGDLS and YYNGEE. This chain's CDR3 is CASSVDPGDPNQPQHF. The CDR3 nucleotides read TGTGCCAGCAGCGTAGATCCGGGGGACCCTAATCAGCCCCAGCATTTT. Full variable domain (rest looked up from reference TRBV9 and TRBJ1-5): DSGVTQTPKHLITATGQRVTLRCSPRSGDLSVYWYQQSLDQGLQFLIQYYNGEERAKGNILERFSAQQFPDLHSELNLSSLELGDSALYFCASSVDPGDPNQPQHFGDGTRLSIL.

The V call is TRBV6-5, the J call TRBJ2-7; D is ambiguous. The germline CDR1 and CDR2 sequences are MNHEY and SVGAGI. This CDR3 has 14 residues. V shed 0 bases and J shed 3 bases, with 9 bases lying between them. CDR3 protein: CASSYSFSRYEQYF. The CDR3 bases are TGTGCCAGCAGTTACTCGTTTAGTCGCTACGAGCAGTACTTC.

Regarding this clone: A junction boundary mismatches the germline segment, possibly from a read error. The chain combines TRBV7-8 with TRBJ2-7; tentatively, D is TRBD1 or TRBD2 (5 bases each). CDR1 and CDR2 (germline): SGHVS, FQNEAQ. This CDR3 region has 13 residues. CDR3 DNA sequence: TGTGCCAGCAGCCCACGGGACCCCAGGTTCCGTCACTTC. Translated, it gives CASSPRDPRFRHF.

The gene calls are TRBV6-4 and TRBJ2-1, with 9 positions matching TRBD2. After removal of 4 bases from V and 5 bases from J, the junction contained 6 bases not matched to a gene. This CDR3 is 15 amino acids long. Looked up from germline, CDR1 is MRHNA and CDR2 is SNTAGT. CDR3 in amino acids: CASSVAGGSNNEQFF. DNA for the CDR3: TGTGCCAGCAGTGTGGCGGGAGGGTCAAACAATGAGCAGTTCTTC.

The rearrangement joins TRBV30 to TRBJ1-2; D is unresolved. CDR3 length: 13 amino acids. The V end was cut by 5 bases, the J end by 8 bases, with 18 bases between. Germline-derived CDR1 and CDR2 are GTSNPN and SVGIG (reference sequence). Written as DNA, the CDR3 is TGTGCCTGGGGCACCGGGCCCTTGGAAGGCTACACCTTC. It codes for CAWGTGPLEGYTF.